This passage covers 13 T cell receptor beta chains from one sample sequenced in a study of cytomegalovirus exposure and HLA in healthy donors. The table came from immunoSEQ multiplex PCR; TCRdb's copy has only in-frame clones and leaves some out. The sample lists some 160,000 clones, 88% occurring once. Material for sequencing was PBMCs. Source of these receptors: a man between 18 and 35 years old in good health and CMV-seronegative.

This chain joins TRBV6-5 and TRBJ2-7, with TRBD2 matching over 16 bases. The CDR3 is 16 residues long. V shed 2 bases, J shed 6 bases, and the junction held 4 bases outside the gene matches. Germline CDR1 MNHEY, CDR2 SVGAGI. The CDR3 DNA reads TGTGCCAGCAGTTACGGGACTAGCGGGAGGGCTGTCGAGCAGTACTTC. It yields the protein CASSYGTSGRAVEQYF.

The rearrangement links TRBV6-1 to TRBJ2-3; TRBD1 agrees at 9 bases. V gave up 4 bases and J gave up 3 bases; unmatched junction bases: 11. The CDR3 has 17 residues. CDR1 is MNHNS, CDR2 SASEGT, per germline. Here the CDR3 reads CASSVHRPGQGTDTQYF. The CDR3 DNA sequence: TGTGCCAGCAGTGTGCATAGACCGGGACAGGGAACAGATACGCAGTATTTT.

The CDR3 nucleotides are TGTGCCAGTACAGGGCTCCCCTACGAGCAGTACGTC. Translation: CASTGLPYEQYV. The chain couples TRBV2 to TRBJ2-7, with a weak D call TRBD1 (6 bases). V dropped 9 bases and J dropped 2 bases, with 11 bases sitting between them. This CDR3 has 12 residues. CDR1 and CDR2 (germline): SNHLY, FYNNEI.

The chain links TRBV4-1 to TRBJ2-5, with D tentatively TRBD2 (6 bases). Looked up from germline, CDR1 is MGHRA and CDR2 is YSYEKL. V was cut by 6 bases and J by 2 bases, with 7 bases left in between. The CDR3 is 12 amino acids. The CDR3 here is CASSSGQETQYF. In DNA form, the CDR3 reads TGCGCCAGCAGTAGCGGACAAGAGACCCAGTACTTC.

This clone was observed a few times. The CDR3 DNA sequence: TGTGCCAGCAGTTACACCCAGGCGCTTAATTCACCCCTCCACTTT. It is translated as CASSYTQALNSPLHF. The chain combines TRBV6-5 with TRBJ1-6; no clear D. Trimming took off 2 bases at V and 6 bases at J, with 11 bases between the two ends. The CDR3 length is 15 residues. The germline gives CDR1 MNHEY, CDR2 SVGAGI.

This clone was counted once. The chain has TRBV7-9 and TRBJ1-1; 7 bases fit TRBD1. Trimming removed 5 bases from V and 2 bases from J; junction bases left unmatched: 8. The CDR3 is 15 residues long. The germline V gene encodes CDR1 SEHNR and CDR2 FQNEAQ (reference sequence). The CDR3 DNA reads as TGTGCCAGCAGCCCGGGACAGACCCTAAACACTGAAGCTTTCTTT. Residues: CASSPGQTLNTEAFF.

The chain links TRBV6-4 to TRBJ1-4; no clear D gene. This CDR3 contains 14 residues. V was trimmed by 4 bases and J by 4 bases, leaving 10 bases between them. Germline assignment: CDR1 MRHNA and CDR2 SNTAGT. CDR3 sequence: CASSAPRVNEKLFF. DNA for the CDR3: TGTGCCAGCAGTGCCCCGAGGGTTAATGAAAAACTGTTTTTT.

This chain links TRBV6-4 with TRBJ1-2; D perhaps matches TRBD1 (6 bases). The V gene's germline CDR1 is MRHNA and CDR2 SNTAGT. The length of the CDR3 is 14 residues. V shed 4 bases and J shed 2 bases, with 11 bases lying between them. The CDR3 DNA reads as TGTGCCAGCAGTGGTGAACAGGGAAACTATGGCTACACCTTC. It encodes CASSGEQGNYGYTF.

The gene calls are TRBV28 and TRBJ1-4; 7 nucleotides match TRBD1. J lost 1 base, V lost 6 bases, and 5 bases had no gene match. The CDR3 runs to 15 residues. Germline values: CDR1 MDHEN, CDR2 SYDVKM. The CDR3 protein is CASRLQGITNEKLFF. CDR3 DNA sequence: TGTGCCAGCAGGCTACAGGGGATAACTAATGAAAAACTGTTTTTT.

The rearrangement links TRBV5-1 to TRBJ2-5; TRBD2 is a possible D gene (6 bases). Germline lookup yields CDR1 SGHRS and CDR2 YFSETQ. The CDR3 covers 15 residues. The V and J ends lost 2 bases and 5 bases respectively, with 16 bases between them. CDR3 nucleotides: TGCGCCAGCAGCTTAGGGACTTTCCCTAAGGAGACCCAGTACTTC. It codes for CASSLGTFPKETQYF. The full variable domain, in which reference TRBV5-1 and TRBJ2-5 provide the parts outside the CDR3, is KAGVTQTPRYLIKTRGQQVTLSCSPISGHRSVSWYQQTPGQGLQFLFEYFSETQRNKGNFPGRFSGRQFSNSRSEMNVSTLELGDSALYLCASSLGTFPKETQYFGPGTRLLVL.

V and J are TRBV28 and TRBJ1-2, with D possibly TRBD1 on 6 matching bases. V gave up 6 bases and J gave up 8 bases, with 16 bases separating them. Germline loops: CDR1 MDHEN, CDR2 SYDVKM. This CDR3 region has 13 residues. This CDR3 reads CASRPSGGSGYTF. CDR3 in DNA: TGTGCCAGCAGGCCCTCGGGGGGCTCCGGCTACACCTTC.

This chain connects TRBV19 to TRBJ1-5; 11 bases align to TRBD1. There are 16 residues in the CDR3. V dropped 5 bases and J dropped 6; count of bases not matched to a gene: 9. From germline, CDR1 is LNHDA and CDR2 SQIVND (reference sequence). Written as DNA, the CDR3 is TGTGCCAGTAGTCCCCGTGGACAGGGGGCTTCTCAGCCCCAGCATTTT. This translates into CASSPRGQGASQPQHF. The entire variable domain, with the rest obtained from reference TRBV19 and TRBJ1-5, is as follows: DGGITQSPKYLFRKEGQNVTLSCEQNLNHDAMYWYRQDPGQGLRLIYYSQIVNDFQKGDIAEGYSVSREKKESFPLTVTSAQKNPTAFYLCASSPRGQGASQPQHFGDGTRLSIL.

The chain joins TRBV6-5 to TRBJ1-1; D call uncertain. CDR1 and CDR2 (germline): MNHEY, SVGAGI. This CDR3 has 11 residues. V dropped 7 bases and J dropped 2 bases, with 5 bases sitting between them. As DNA, the CDR3 is TGTGCCAGCACTTTCAACACTGAAGCTTTCTTT. The encoded protein is CASTFNTEAFF.